The next 29 T cell receptor beta chains were all read from a single sample in a study of blood T cell repertoires in COVID-19 (dated by TCRdb to the early 2020s). Library preparation employed the immunoSEQ multiplex PCR assay. As stored in TCRdb, this immuneACCESS dataset retains in-frame rearrangements with V and J assigned. A fraction of the clones does not appear; measured against another copy, unresolved V genes explain less than half of the discrepancy, and the remainder lacks a known reason. The sample contains over 200,000 clones, about 81% of them found a single time. Of the sample, roughly 8.7% is held by the ten largest clones. Sequencing was performed on PBMCs or T cells enriched from blood (not recorded which). The source of these receptors is a middle-aged man who had recovered from COVID-19.

V gene TRBV19 combines with J gene TRBJ1-5; D is perhaps TRBD1 (5 bases). Germline V gene data show CDR1 as LNHDA and CDR2 as SQIVND (reference sequence). The CDR3 has 15 amino acids. Trimming removed 4 bases at V and 11 bases at J, with 21 bases between. CDR3 nucleotides: TGTGCCAGTAGTAGAGCCCCGGGACTTTACGGGACCCAGCATTTT. This sequence encodes CASSRAPGLYGTQHF.

The rearrangement joins TRBV7-2 to TRBJ1-1; no clear D. The CDR3 spans 16 residues. Germline CDR1 reads SGHTA; CDR2 reads FQGNSA. V lost 3 bases to trimming and J lost 0 bases, with 14 bases between them. CDR3 protein: CASSLRGSSLNTEAFF. The CDR3 DNA reads as TGTGCCAGCAGCTTGCGGGGTAGCAGCCTGAACACTGAAGCTTTCTTT.

The rearrangement uses TRBV4-1 and TRBJ1-6, with D possibly being TRBD1 (5 bases). The germline V gene has CDR1 MGHRA and CDR2 YSYEKL. This CDR3 is built from 16 residues. Trimming left V 3 bases short and J 7 bases short, with 16 bases between. This CDR3 is CASSHFPGTRNSPLHF. CDR3 DNA sequence: TGCGCCAGCAGCCATTTCCCCGGGACTCGAAATTCACCCCTCCACTTT.

The rearrangement uses TRBV11-1 and TRBJ1-1, with 8 positions matching TRBD1. After removal of 3 bases from V and 3 bases from J, the junction contained 3 bases not matched to a gene. The CDR3 contains 14 residues. Germline CDR1 SGHAT, CDR2 FQDESV (reference sequence). The CDR3 region is CASSLGQAYTEAFF. The CDR3 coding sequence is TGTGCCAGCAGCTTGGGACAGGCTTACACTGAAGCTTTCTTT.

This chain links TRBV5-1 with TRBJ1-4, with 8 bases identical to TRBD1. Per the germline V gene, CDR1 is SGHRS and CDR2 is YFSETQ. The CDR3 is 14 residues long. V lost 5 bases to trimming and J lost 5 bases; unmatched junction nucleotides: 5. Written as DNA, the CDR3 is TGCGCCAGCAGGGGAGGACAGGGCAATGAAAAACTGTTTTTT. Its protein is CASRGGQGNEKLFF. Full variable domain (rest looked up from reference TRBV5-1 and TRBJ1-4): KAGVTQTPRYLIKTRGQQVTLSCSPISGHRSVSWYQQTPGQGLQFLFEYFSETQRNKGNFPGRFSGRQFSNSRSEMNVSTLELGDSALYLCASRGGQGNEKLFFGSGTQLSVL.

This chain connects TRBV4-1 to TRBJ1-5; TRBD1 might be the D (6 bases). This CDR3 region has 13 residues. Deletions cut 2 bases from V and 6 bases from J, with 8 bases between. Germline V gives CDR1 MGHRA, CDR2 YSYEKL. The CDR3 DNA is TGCGCCAGCAGCCAAAGAGGGGGTCAGCCCCAGCATTTT. Its translation is CASSQRGGQPQHF.

The V call is TRBV12-5, the J call TRBJ1-1; D is possibly TRBD1 (6 bases). Germline V gives CDR1 LGHNT, CDR2 FRNRAP. This CDR3 region has 13 residues. V lost 0 bases and J lost 5, with 7 bases in between. The CDR3 nucleotides are TGTGCTAGTGGTTTGGTAAGGGGGACTGAAGCTTTCTTT. Translation gives CASGLVRGTEAFF.

The chain employs TRBV18 and TRBJ2-1; D is perhaps TRBD1 (6 bases). Trimming stripped 5 bases from V and 8 bases from J, with 10 bases between. CDR3 length: 12 residues. The V gene's germline CDR1 is KGHSH and CDR2 LQKENI. CDR3 in amino acids: CASSDRRDEQFF. CDR3 nucleotide sequence: TGTGCCAGCTCAGACAGGAGAGATGAGCAGTTCTTC. Variable domain in full (rest from reference TRBV18 and TRBJ2-1): NAGVMQNPRHLVRRRGQEARLRCSPMKGHSHVYWYRQLPEEGLKFMVYLQKENIIDESGMPKERFSAEFPKEGPSILRIQQVVRGDSAAYFCASSDRRDEQFFGPGTRLTVL.

The V gene is TRBV5-1, the J gene TRBJ2-5, with 8 positions matching TRBD2. Germline V lookup: CDR1 SGHRS, CDR2 YFSETQ. The CDR3 has 13 residues. Trimming cost V 3 bases and J 4 bases; bases outside gene matches: 2. CDR3 in amino acids: CASSSAGGETQYF. CDR3 sequence (DNA): TGCGCCAGCAGCTCGGCGGGGGGAGAGACCCAGTACTTC.

The chain carries TRBV7-2 and TRBJ2-7; maybe TRBD2 (5 bases). Looked up from germline, CDR1 is SGHTA and CDR2 is FQGNSA. V lost 5 bases and J 0 bases, leaving 14 bases between the germline ends. There are 15 residues in the CDR3. The CDR3: CASSTYERSSYEQYF. CDR3 DNA sequence: TGTGCCAGCAGCACTTACGAGCGGAGCTCCTACGAGCAGTACTTC.

J is TRBJ1-3 and V is TRBV2; unclear D gene. Germline values: CDR1 SNHLY, CDR2 FYNNEI. Trimming cost V 6 bases and J 0 bases, with 9 bases left between them. This CDR3 has 14 amino acids. Here the CDR3 reads CASRPNSSGNTIYF. The CDR3 DNA reads TGTGCCAGCAGGCCGAACAGCTCTGGAAACACCATATATTTT.

This chain uses TRBV5-1 with TRBJ1-6; TRBD1 matches 7 bases. This CDR3 comprises 15 residues. With V trimmed by 2 bases and J by 6 bases, 5 bases remained unmatched. Germline V gene sequence: CDR1 SGHRS, CDR2 YFSETQ. CDR3 DNA: TGCGCCAGCAGCTTAGACCCAGGGGGTAATTCACCCCTCCACTTT. This sequence encodes CASSLDPGGNSPLHF.

The V and J genes are TRBV30 and TRBJ1-5; D gene uncertain. In germline, CDR1 is GTSNPN, CDR2 SVGIG (reference sequence). The CDR3 runs 14 residues. The ends were cut back, 0 bases at V and 2 bases at J, with 8 bases in the middle. This CDR3 is CAWSVGVGNQPQHF. CDR3 nucleotides: TGTGCCTGGAGTGTGGGAGTAGGCAATCAGCCCCAGCATTTT. Complete variable domain (other parts from reference TRBV30 and TRBJ1-5): SQTIHQWPATLVQPVGSPLSLECTVEGTSNPNLYWYRQAAGRGLQLLFYSVGIGQISSEVPQNLSASRPQDRQFILSSKKLLLSDSGFYLCAWSVGVGNQPQHFGDGTRLSIL.

The genes are TRBV10-3 and TRBJ2-1; no clear D gene. V lost 3 bases and J lost 7, with 7 bases in between. CDR3 length: 12 residues. The germline CDR1 and CDR2 sequences are ENHRY and SYGVKD. The CDR3 sequence is CAISEDLNEQFF. The CDR3 DNA follows: TGTGCCATCAGTGAAGACTTGAATGAGCAGTTCTTC.

The chain employs TRBV29-1 and TRBJ2-1; D remains ambiguous. The germline CDR1 and CDR2 sequences are SQVTM and ANQGSEA. The CDR3 is 11 residues long. Deletions cut 6 bases from V and 10 bases from J, with 13 bases between. The CDR3 loop is CSVAYSSEQFF. The CDR3, as DNA: TGCAGCGTCGCGTATAGTTCCGAGCAGTTCTTC.

The chain is built from TRBV2 and TRBJ2-7; the match to TRBD1 covers 9 bases. V shed 5 bases, J shed 11 bases, and the junction held 7 bases outside the gene matches. The CDR3 sequence is 12 residues long. The V gene's germline CDR1 is SNHLY and CDR2 FYNNEI. DNA for the CDR3: TGTGCCAGCAGTCGAGGACAGGGGATGGAGTACTTC. Its translation: CASSRGQGMEYF.

This chain connects TRBV2 to TRBJ2-7; 9 positions match TRBD1. The CDR3 length is 13 residues. Per the germline V gene, CDR1 is SNHLY and CDR2 is FYNNEI. V was clipped by 3 bases and J by 6 bases; unmatched bases: 3. CDR3 DNA: TGTGCCAGCAGTGACGACAGGGGGAGCGAGCAGTACTTC. This gives the protein CASSDDRGSEQYF. Using reference TRBV2 and TRBJ2-7 for the parts outside the CDR3, the full variable domain is EPEVTQTPSHQVTQMGQEVILRCVPISNHLYFYWYRQILGQKVEFLVSFYNNEISEKSEIFDDQFSVERPDGSNFTLKIRSTKLEDSAMYFCASSDDRGSEQYFGPGTRLTVT.

This clone was seen only a few times. The chain couples TRBV20-1 to TRBJ2-7; D not certain. Germline V CDR1 and CDR2: DFQATT, SNEGSKA (reference sequence). V lost 5 bases to trimming and J lost 6 bases, with 11 bases between them. The CDR3 consists of 11 residues. CDR3 nucleotide sequence: TGCAGTGCTCTCAAGACGGGCGAGCAGTACTTC. Translating it yields CSALKTGEQYF.

The J gene is TRBJ2-7, the V gene TRBV19; 9 positions match TRBD1. The CDR3 extends over 14 amino acids. V dropped 5 bases and J dropped 4; count of bases not matched to a gene: 6. The germline V gene has CDR1 LNHDA and CDR2 SQIVND (reference sequence). The CDR3 DNA reads TGTGCCAGTAGTCCGGGACAGGGAGCTTACGAGCAGTACTTC. This sequence encodes CASSPGQGAYEQYF.

The V and J genes are TRBV12-5 and TRBJ1-1; 8 nucleotides agree with TRBD1. After removal of 4 bases from V and 8 bases from J, the junction contained 9 bases not matched to a gene. Germline V gene lookup returns CDR1 LGHNT and CDR2 FRNRAP. The CDR3 runs to 14 residues. The CDR3 sequence: CASGWDRSPREAFF. DNA of the CDR3: TGTGCTAGTGGTTGGGACAGGTCCCCACGGGAAGCTTTCTTT.

The genes are TRBV6-2 or TRBV6-3 and TRBJ1-1; D remains unclear. From germline, CDR1 is MNHEY and CDR2 SVGEGT. The CDR3 is 14 residues long. The V gene lost 4 bases and the J gene lost 1 base, with 10 bases spanning the gap. This CDR3 is CASSSLAGNTEAFF. CDR3 sequence (DNA): TGTGCCAGCAGTTCACTCGCTGGGAACACTGAAGCTTTCTTT.

This sequence joins TRBV12-3 or TRBV12-4 and TRBJ2-2; D uncertain. This CDR3 has 13 residues. V gave up 1 base and J gave up 4 bases, with 4 bases separating them. CDR3 in amino acids: CASSLVSTGELFF. The CDR3 DNA is TGTGCCAGCAGTTTAGTATCCACCGGGGAGCTGTTTTTT.

J is TRBJ2-3 and V is TRBV18; D uncertain. The ends were cut back, 0 bases at V and 5 bases at J, with 9 bases in the middle. The CDR3 consists of 14 residues. Germline CDR1 reads KGHSH; CDR2 reads LQKENI. The CDR3 DNA sequence: TGTGCCAGCTCACCACCGATCGCGATAGATACGCAGTATTTT. Protein product: CASSPPIAIDTQYF.

The chain joins TRBV7-9 to TRBJ1-3; D is unclear. CDR3 size: 14 residues. V lost 5 bases and J 0 bases, leaving 8 bases between the germline ends. The germline V gene has CDR1 SEHNR and CDR2 FQNEAQ (reference sequence). The CDR3 spells CASSREDSGNTIYF. In nucleotides, the CDR3 is TGTGCCAGCAGCCGAGAGGACTCTGGAAACACCATATATTTT.

V gene TRBV7-6 combines with J gene TRBJ1-2; D unclear. Germline V CDR1 and CDR2: SGHVS, FNYEAQ. V gave up 1 base and J gave up 1 base, with 13 bases separating them. This CDR3 region has 16 residues. The CDR3 coding sequence is TGTGCCAGCAGCTTAGATAGACATAGAGATAACTATGGCTACACCTTC. Translation gives CASSLDRHRDNYGYTF.

The V and J genes are TRBV7-3 and TRBJ1-1; possible D gene TRBD1, 6 bases. The CDR3 sequence is 14 residues long. The germline gives CDR1 SGHTA, CDR2 FQGTGA. The V gene lost 3 bases and the J gene lost 1 base, with 9 bases spanning the gap. The CDR3 loop reads CASSLGHSNTEAFF. The CDR3 DNA reads TGTGCCAGCAGCTTGGGACACTCGAACACTGAAGCTTTCTTT.

V usage is TRBV18 and J usage is TRBJ2-7; TRBD2 is a possible D gene (6 bases). The CDR3 is 15 residues long. Germline-derived CDR1 and CDR2 are KGHSH and LQKENI. The V gene lost 2 bases and the J gene lost 1 base, with 12 bases spanning the gap. The CDR3 region has the DNA TGTGCCAGCTCACCAAGGGCAGGGAGGTCCTACGAGCAGTACTTC. Amino acid sequence: CASSPRAGRSYEQYF.

CDR3 protein: CASSLLDGTGNYGYTF. The CDR3 nucleotides are TGTGCCAGCTCACTCTTGGATGGGACAGGGAACTATGGCTACACCTTC. This rearrangement joins TRBV18 to TRBJ1-2, with 9 positions matching TRBD1. With V trimmed by 4 bases and J by 2 bases, 8 bases remained unmatched. The CDR3 contains 16 residues. Per germline, CDR1 KGHSH and CDR2 LQKENI.

This clone was counted once. The V call is TRBV18, the J call TRBJ1-5, with 9 bases aligning to TRBD1. CDR1 KGHSH and CDR2 LQKENI come from the germline V gene. The CDR3 has 15 amino acids. With V trimmed by 4 bases and J by 4 bases, 5 bases remained unmatched. The CDR3 nucleotides read TGTGCCAGCTCACTAGGGACAGGGACTAATCAGCCCCAGCATTTT. The encoded protein is CASSLGTGTNQPQHF. Based on the CDR3 plus reference TRBV18 and TRBJ1-5, the full variable domain is NAGVMQNPRHLVRRRGQEARLRCSPMKGHSHVYWYRQLPEEGLKFMVYLQKENIIDESGMPKERFSAEFPKEGPSILRIQQVVRGDSAAYFCASSLGTGTNQPQHFGDGTRLSIL.